A selection of T cell receptor beta chains follows, all from one sample in a study of regulatory T cells in long-lasting Graves disease. TCRdb recomputed calls from the multiplex PCR reads with MiXCR, one row per CDR3 protein. The sample gives around 450,000 distinct CDR3 sequences, about a sixth of which show up once; less than 15% is in the top ten. The same data also contributed to another study, on T cells in Graves' hyperthyroidism and ophthalmopathy.

This specimen was peripheral blood mononuclear cells (PBMCs), taken at new diagnosis, from a patient treated with antithyroid drugs. The receptor source for this set is a man between 40 and 49 years old with Graves disease. Both conserved end residues are part of each CDR3. Fields, in order: D gene, V gene, CDR3 protein. D genes are given only for firm matches.

d_call: NA
v_call: TRBV18
cdr3_aa: CASSPGIQETQYF

d_call: NA
v_call: TRBV2
cdr3_aa: CASSEKGRNTEAFF

d_call: TRBD2
v_call: TRBV10-1
cdr3_aa: CASSNGGTNEQFF

d_call: NA
v_call: TRBV9
cdr3_aa: CASSVDLAKNIQYF

d_call: TRBD1
v_call: TRBV30
cdr3_aa: CAWQGASGELFF

d_call: TRBD2
v_call: TRBV24-1
cdr3_aa: CATSDPSGRLAGELFF

d_call: TRBD1
v_call: TRBV2
cdr3_aa: CASSNRPGGAVEKLFF

d_call: NA
v_call: TRBV28
cdr3_aa: CANGAGSFYGYTF

d_call: NA
v_call: TRBV19
cdr3_aa: CASLPGHGFYGYTF

d_call: NA
v_call: TRBV7-6
cdr3_aa: CASSIIGGIGYTEAFF

d_call: TRBD1
v_call: TRBV10-2
cdr3_aa: CASSESSSGGRTEAFF

d_call: NA
v_call: TRBV19
cdr3_aa: CASSIALGQAIGYTF

d_call: NA
v_call: TRBV2
cdr3_aa: CASSERAEPNTEAFF

d_call: TRBD1
v_call: TRBV2
cdr3_aa: CASSEFTGGETQYF

d_call: NA
v_call: TRBV5-1
cdr3_aa: CASSSRTDLADEQYF